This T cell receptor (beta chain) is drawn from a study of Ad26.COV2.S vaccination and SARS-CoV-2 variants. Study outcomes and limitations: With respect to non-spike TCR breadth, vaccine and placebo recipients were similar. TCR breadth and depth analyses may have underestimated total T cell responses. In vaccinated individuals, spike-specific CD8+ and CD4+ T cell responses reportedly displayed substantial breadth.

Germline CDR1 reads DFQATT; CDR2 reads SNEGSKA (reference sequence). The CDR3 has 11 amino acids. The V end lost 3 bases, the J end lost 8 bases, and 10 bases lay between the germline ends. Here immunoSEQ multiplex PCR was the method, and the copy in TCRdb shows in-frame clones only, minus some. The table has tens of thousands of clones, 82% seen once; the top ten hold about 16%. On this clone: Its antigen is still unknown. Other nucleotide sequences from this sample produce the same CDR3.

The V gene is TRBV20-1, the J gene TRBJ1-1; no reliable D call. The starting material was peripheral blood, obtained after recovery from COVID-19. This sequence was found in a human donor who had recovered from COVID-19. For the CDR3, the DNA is TGCAGTGCTAGTTTGGGTAGGGAAGCTTTCTTT. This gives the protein CSASLGREAFF.